The clone carrying this T cell receptor beta chain was detected many times. No antigen is known for it. This specimen comes from a study of regulatory T cells in long-lasting Graves disease. Study-level results: TCR diversity in persistent Graves' patients was below that of newly diagnosed ones. The number of shared public clonotypes was higher in persistent patients (around 2,700) than new patients (around 890).

The germline gives CDR1 KGHSH, CDR2 LQKENI. The CDR3 sequence is 17 residues long. The V end was cut by 2 bases, the J end by 0 bases, with 13 bases between. Assembly of TCR beta libraries relied on iRepertoire HTBI primers together with Arm-PCR of CDR3 regions. Each CDR3 protein gets one entry after TCRdb re-called the multiplex PCR reads with MiXCR. This table has 400,000 to 550,000 distinct CDR3 sequences, about a sixth appearing once. Time point in this sample: newly diagnosed GD, antithyroid drugs for less than 3 months. PBMC-derived RNA was used for the TCR library. This sample also belongs to another study, concerning T cells in Graves' hyperthyroidism and ophthalmopathy.

The sequences come from peripheral blood mononuclear cells (PBMCs), collected at new diagnosis, from a patient treated with antithyroid drugs. This chain joins TRBV18 and TRBJ1-4; D unclear. The clonotype comes from a woman under 40 with Graves disease. The CDR3 sequence is CASSPSFPGATNEKLFF. CDR3 DNA: TGTGCCAGCTCACCATCATTTCCAGGTGCAACTAATGAAAAACTGTTTTTT.